Below are 28 T cell receptor beta chains sequenced from a single sample in a study of blood T cell repertoires in COVID-19. Sequencing used immunoSEQ multiplex PCR; TCRdb keeps in-frame clones, though not all of them. The table records approximately 300,000 clones, around 89% of them present only once. Sequencing was performed on peripheral blood. These TCRs come from a man younger than 40 with acute or convalescent COVID-19.

The chain employs TRBV19 and TRBJ1-2; possible D gene TRBD1, 6 bases. Deletions cut 9 bases from V and 4 bases from J, with 18 bases between. Germline-derived CDR1 and CDR2 are LNHDA and SQIVND (reference sequence). The CDR3 consists of 14 residues. The CDR3 DNA is TGTGCCAGCCTTAACAACAGGGCTCCCTATGGCTACACCTTC. It translates to CASLNNRAPYGYTF.

The CDR3 region has the DNA TGCGCCAGCAGCTTGTTGACTAGTTCCCACGAGCAGTACTTC. Translated: CASSLLTSSHEQYF. J is TRBJ2-7 and V is TRBV5-1; weak D call: TRBD2 (6 bases). The V end lost 1 base, the J end lost 5 bases, and 13 bases lay between the germline ends. Germline V gives CDR1 SGHRS, CDR2 YFSETQ. This CDR3 is 14 amino acids long.

For this clone: This may stem from a read error, because a much larger clone lies one nucleotide away. The chain links TRBV3-1 (or the pseudogene TRBV3-2) to TRBJ1-4; no clear D. CDR1 is LGHDT, CDR2 YNNKEL, per germline (reference sequence). The CDR3 is 14 residues long. V dropped 4 bases and J dropped 9 bases, with 15 bases sitting between them. CDR3: CASSLSDAEKKLFF. CDR3 DNA sequence: TGTGCCAGCAGCCTCTCGGATGCGGAGAAAAAACTGTTTTTT.

There are a few counts of this clone. The chain uses TRBV27 and TRBJ1-2; no clear D. Trimming pared 6 bases from V and 0 bases from J, leaving 8 bases between. This CDR3 has 13 amino acids. Germline values: CDR1 MNHEY, CDR2 SMNVEV (reference sequence). In nucleotides, the CDR3 is TGTGCCAGCAGCCGTATAGCTAACTATGGCTACACCTTC. As protein: CASSRIANYGYTF.

J is TRBJ1-2 and V is TRBV7-8; 9 nucleotides line up with TRBD1. The CDR3 is 16 amino acids. V was pared by 1 base and J by 7 bases, with 10 bases of the junction left unmatched. Germline V gene lookup returns CDR1 SGHVS and CDR2 FQNEAQ. The CDR3, as DNA: TGTGCCAGCAGCTTAGGGACAGGGGACTCCTTTTCTGGCTACACCTTC. It encodes CASSLGTGDSFSGYTF.

The chain has TRBV6-1 and TRBJ1-2; D perhaps matches TRBD1 (5 bases). V was trimmed by 2 bases and J by 8 bases, leaving 12 bases between them. The CDR3 is made up of 13 amino acids. Germline loops: CDR1 MNHNS, CDR2 SASEGT. Here the CDR3 reads CASSEFTTGGYTF. CDR3 DNA sequence: TGTGCCAGCAGTGAATTTACTACAGGCGGCTACACCTTC.

The chain is built from TRBV5-6 and TRBJ1-1, with unresolved D. The CDR3 spans 15 residues. With 0 bases removed from V and 2 bases from J, the gap between germline ends came to 11 bases. Germline assignment: CDR1 SGHDT and CDR2 YYEEEE. The CDR3 protein is CASSLVSSANTEAFF. CDR3 sequence (DNA): TGTGCCAGCAGCTTGGTGTCGAGTGCAAACACTGAAGCTTTCTTT.

V is TRBV28 and J is TRBJ2-7, with TRBD1 identical over 10 bases. CDR1 MDHEN and CDR2 SYDVKM come from the germline V gene. This CDR3 region has 15 residues. J lost 4 bases, V lost 6 bases, and 9 bases had no gene match. The CDR3 spells CASRGTGTGVYEQYF. The CDR3 nucleotides read TGTGCCAGCAGGGGAACCGGGACAGGGGTTTACGAGCAGTACTTC.

The chain couples TRBV3-1 (or the pseudogene TRBV3-2) to TRBJ1-6, with D possibly TRBD1 on 6 matching bases. V was clipped by 3 bases and J by 4 bases, with 22 bases between them. CDR1 is LGHDT, CDR2 YNNKEL, per germline (reference sequence). This CDR3 has 19 amino acids. The DNA of the CDR3 is TGTGCCAGCAGCCATGGAAGGTTTGAAGGGGGAATATATAATTCACCCCTCCACTTT. The encoded protein is CASSHGRFEGGIYNSPLHF.

The chain couples TRBV5-4 to TRBJ2-7; D perhaps matches TRBD2 (6 bases). CDR3 length: 17 residues. Trimming pared 3 bases from V and 2 bases from J, leaving 21 bases between. Germline CDR1 SGHNT, CDR2 YYREEE (reference sequence). The CDR3 is CASSSLKGTHKTYEQYF. Here the CDR3 DNA reads TGTGCCAGCAGCTCGTTAAAAGGGACTCACAAGACCTACGAGCAGTACTTC.

V gene TRBV24-1 combines with J gene TRBJ2-7, with unresolved D. CDR3 length equals 12 residues. Trimming pared 7 bases from V and 1 base from J, leaving 7 bases between. CDR1 is KGHDR, CDR2 SFDVKD, per germline. The CDR3 reads CATSLDSYEQYF. CDR3 in DNA: TGTGCCACCAGCCTAGATTCCTACGAGCAGTACTTC.

This clone was recorded a few times. The chain joins TRBV4-1 to TRBJ1-1; weak D call: TRBD1 (5 bases). The V end lost 6 bases, the J end lost 6 bases, and 14 bases lay between the germline ends. CDR1 is MGHRA, CDR2 YSYEKL, per germline. The CDR3 runs to 13 residues. Here the CDR3 reads CASSLRLGAEAFF. In DNA, the CDR3 is TGCGCCAGCAGTCTTAGGCTAGGGGCTGAAGCTTTCTTT.

The CDR3, as DNA: TGTGCCAGCAGTTCGGCAGGCAGGGTGACGGACAATGAGCAGTTCTTC. This gives the protein CASSSAGRVTDNEQFF. The chain has TRBV28 and TRBJ2-1, with D maybe TRBD1 (5 bases). V was clipped by 4 bases and J by 5 bases, with 18 bases between them. This CDR3 spans 16 amino acids. From germline, CDR1 is MDHEN and CDR2 SYDVKM.

This chain uses TRBV7-9 with TRBJ1-6; 8 nucleotides agree with TRBD1. V lost 0 bases to trimming and J lost 12 bases; unmatched junction nucleotides: 7. The CDR3 loop spans 15 amino acids. Germline CDR1 and CDR2: SEHNR and FQNEAQ (reference sequence). CDR3 protein: CASSLAGQVIRPLHF. The CDR3 DNA follows: TGTGCCAGCAGCTTAGCGGGACAGGTAATAAGACCCCTCCACTTT.

The gene calls are TRBV19 and TRBJ1-1; D is unclear. CDR3 size: 16 residues. V was pared by 4 bases and J by 0 bases, with 15 bases between. Looked up from germline, CDR1 is LNHDA and CDR2 is SQIVND (reference sequence). CDR3: CASSKPGDPMNTEAFF. CDR3 sequence (DNA): TGTGCCAGTAGTAAGCCGGGAGACCCTATGAACACTGAAGCTTTCTTT.

As concerns this clone: The junction shows a germline mismatch at one end, possibly a read error. The chain joins TRBV11-2 to TRBJ2-5, with 7 bases fitting TRBD2. Germline V gene sequence: CDR1 SGHAT, CDR2 FQNNGV. The CDR3 loop spans 15 amino acids. As DNA, the CDR3 is TGTGCCAGCAACTTAGGTTGGCGGGGGAGGGAGACCCAGTACTTC. Protein: CASNLGWRGRETQYF.

This chain joins TRBV2 and TRBJ1-3; no clear D gene. Trimming removed 5 bases at V and 9 bases at J, with 20 bases between. The CDR3 sequence is 15 residues long. In germline, CDR1 is SNHLY, CDR2 FYNNEI. The CDR3 DNA reads TGTGCCAGCAGTAGAACCGACATTCTACTAGGCACCATATATTTT. It encodes CASSRTDILLGTIYF.

The V call is TRBV30, the J call TRBJ1-1; 7 nucleotides line up with TRBD1. This CDR3 comprises 14 residues. Per the germline V gene, CDR1 is GTSNPN and CDR2 is SVGIG (reference sequence). Losses at the gene ends were 6 bases for V and 0 bases for J; bases not matched to a gene: 7. CDR3 loop: CACTTGTVNTEAFF. Here the CDR3 DNA reads TGTGCCTGTACGACAGGGACGGTGAACACTGAAGCTTTCTTT.

The chain links TRBV7-3 to TRBJ2-1; 10 positions match TRBD2. The CDR3 runs 16 residues. V lost 1 base, J lost 3 bases, and 3 bases stayed unmatched. From germline, CDR1 is SGHTA and CDR2 FQGTGA. The CDR3 reads CASSLRWTSGYNEQFF. The CDR3 DNA reads as TGTGCCAGCAGCTTAAGGTGGACTAGCGGCTACAATGAGCAGTTCTTC.

The chain employs TRBV14 and TRBJ1-1, with D hard to call. Germline CDR1 reads SGHDN; CDR2 reads FVKESK. The CDR3 length is 12 residues. The germline V and J ends were trimmed by 4 bases and 1 base, with 4 bases remaining between them. The CDR3 nucleotides are TGTGCCAGCAGCCTTCAGAACACTGAAGCTTTCTTT. This codes for CASSLQNTEAFF.

This chain uses TRBV6-6 with TRBJ2-2; 8 bases match TRBD2. The ends lost 2 bases at V and 6 bases at J; junction bases unmatched: 2. Germline V lookup: CDR1 MNHNY, CDR2 SVGAGI (reference sequence). The CDR3 has 14 residues. CDR3 coding DNA: TGTGCCAGCAGTTACACGGGAGGGGCCGGGGAGCTGTTTTTT. It encodes CASSYTGGAGELFF.

This sequence joins TRBV30 and TRBJ2-1; D is unclear. Trimming left V 1 base short and J 8 bases short, with 9 bases between. The CDR3 has 12 residues. Germline CDR1 GTSNPN, CDR2 SVGIG (reference sequence). The CDR3 region is CAWSARIDEQFF. CDR3 DNA sequence: TGTGCCTGGAGTGCACGCATAGATGAGCAGTTCTTC.

The CDR3, as DNA: TGTGCCAGCAGTTGGCAGGGCAATCAGCCCCAGCATTTT. Its protein product is CASSWQGNQPQHF. The V gene is TRBV6-2 or TRBV6-3, the J gene TRBJ1-5; D unclear. This CDR3 comprises 13 residues. The ends were cut back, 4 bases at V and 2 bases at J, with 6 bases in the middle. The germline V gene has CDR1 MNHEY and CDR2 SVGEGT.

The DNA of the CDR3 is TGCGCCAGCAGCTTGATTTCCAGGGGCGGGAGTGTGGCAGATACGCAGTATTTT. This translates into CASSLISRGGSVADTQYF. The V call is TRBV5-1, the J call TRBJ2-3; the D gene is possibly TRBD2 (7 bases). V dropped 1 base and J dropped 4 bases, with 22 bases sitting between them. Germline V lookup: CDR1 SGHRS, CDR2 YFSETQ. CDR3 length: 18 residues.

The chain combines TRBV19 with TRBJ1-1, with a possible D match to TRBD1 (5 bases). Germline V gene lookup returns CDR1 LNHDA and CDR2 SQIVND (reference sequence). This CDR3 comprises 15 residues. The ends were cut back, 7 bases at V and 3 bases at J, with 18 bases in the middle. CDR3 region: CASIDTGWKDTEAFF. The CDR3 bases are TGTGCCAGTATAGACACAGGATGGAAGGACACTGAAGCTTTCTTT.

This chain joins TRBV3-1 (or the pseudogene TRBV3-2) and TRBJ2-7; 9 positions match TRBD2. Trimming removed 1 base from V and 2 bases from J; junction bases left unmatched: 6. The CDR3 consists of 16 residues. Germline V lookup: CDR1 LGHDT, CDR2 YNNKEL (reference sequence). CDR3 DNA: TGTGCCAGCAGCCAAGGGGGCCTAGCGGGAACCTACGAGCAGTACTTC. Translated, it gives CASSQGGLAGTYEQYF.

This clone was seen only once. The chain joins TRBV6-5 to TRBJ2-1; 7 positions agree with TRBD1. Per germline, CDR1 MNHEY and CDR2 SVGAGI. The CDR3 has 15 residues. Trimming at V came to 7 bases and at J to 4 bases, leaving 10 bases not matched to a gene. The CDR3 nucleotides read TGTGCCAGCAAATTTTCCGGGACAGCGTACAATGAGCAGTTCTTC. Encoded protein: CASKFSGTAYNEQFF.

The chain recombines TRBV5-1 with TRBJ2-5; tentative D call: TRBD1 (6 bases). The V gene's germline CDR1 is SGHRS and CDR2 YFSETQ. This CDR3 is built from 17 residues. Trimming left V 4 bases short and J 3 bases short, with 22 bases between. CDR3 DNA sequence: TGCGCCAGCAGCGGGGGCCTCGTGGCAGTTCGAGAAGAGACCCAGTACTTC. Its translation is CASSGGLVAVREETQYF.